The T cell receptor beta chain described here comes from a study of OX40 agonist ivuxolimab in advanced cancers. For the study at large: Prior anti-PD-1, anti-PD-L1 or anti-CTLA-4 therapy did not bar entry, and more than 35% had some.

Per germline, CDR1 MNHEY and CDR2 SVGAGI. The CDR3 covers 14 residues. The ends lost 2 bases at V and 8 bases at J; junction bases unmatched: 8. Method: immunoSEQ multiplex PCR; TCRdb's copy keeps in-frame clones and lacks some. Of around 62,000 clones detected, more than 65% appear once; the ten largest clones hold 4.4%. The timepoints at which blood was sampled were baseline, cycle 4 day 1, and cycle 7 day 1. The material sequenced was CD4+ or CD8+ T cells sorted from blood, taken in a trial of the OX40 agonist ivuxolimab. This sequence joins TRBV6-5 and TRBJ1-2, with 7 bases matching TRBD1. The sequence derives from an adult with an advanced solid tumor such as melanoma, head and neck, liver or kidney cancer. The CDR3 region is CASSYTGEVRGYTF. For the CDR3, the DNA is TGTGCCAGCAGTTACACAGGGGAAGTACGCGGCTACACCTTC.